These 26 T cell receptor beta chains were sequenced from one sample in a study of PD-1 blockade in classical Hodgkin lymphoma. The patients all showed relapse after autologous stem cell transplantation, while their brentuximab vedotin exposure varied. Sequencing was performed with immunoSEQ multiplex PCR; in TCRdb, only in-frame clones are kept and a portion is missing. The sample carries 15,000 to 20,000 clones, roughly 80% recorded once. Sequencing was performed on peripheral blood mononuclear cells (PBMCs), taken before the second cycle of nivolumab. These receptor sequences come from a human donor with classical Hodgkin lymphoma.

The chain uses TRBV6-5 and TRBJ2-3; D might be TRBD2 (6 bases). The CDR3 is 14 residues long. Trimming stripped 7 bases from V and 2 bases from J, with 13 bases between. In germline, CDR1 is MNHEY, CDR2 SVGAGI. CDR3 DNA: TGTGCCAGCAACCCAGCGGGCTACACAGATACGCAGTATTTT. Amino acid sequence: CASNPAGYTDTQYF.

The J gene is TRBJ2-5, the V gene TRBV5-1; D is perhaps TRBD2 (5 bases). Per germline, CDR1 SGHRS and CDR2 YFSETQ. This CDR3 is built from 14 residues. The ends were cut back, 5 bases at V and 2 bases at J, with 13 bases in the middle. In DNA, the CDR3 is TGCGCCAGCAGTGATAAAGGGAGACAAGAGACCCAGTACTTC. Protein product: CASSDKGRQETQYF.

The J gene is TRBJ2-6, the V gene TRBV18, with D possibly matching TRBD1 (6 bases). The CDR3 totals 17 residues. Trimming removed 3 bases from V and 1 base from J, with 13 bases in between. Germline lookup yields CDR1 KGHSH and CDR2 LQKENI. CDR3: CASSPQGTVSGANVLTF. Written as DNA, the CDR3 is TGTGCCAGCTCACCGCAGGGGACCGTTTCTGGGGCCAACGTCCTGACTTTC.

The V gene is TRBV7-6, the J gene TRBJ2-2; 12 nucleotides match TRBD1. Looked up from germline, CDR1 is SGHVS and CDR2 is FNYEAQ. CDR3 length: 15 amino acids. V dropped 6 bases and J dropped 5; count of bases not matched to a gene: 4. The CDR3: CASREGQGATGELFF. The CDR3 DNA reads TGTGCCAGCAGGGAGGGACAGGGGGCGACCGGGGAGCTGTTTTTT.

The chain carries TRBV29-1 and TRBJ2-3; 10 nucleotides line up with TRBD2. V lost 4 bases to trimming and J lost 2 bases; unmatched junction nucleotides: 3. Germline V lookup: CDR1 SQVTM, CDR2 ANQGSEA. The CDR3 runs to 14 residues. The CDR3: CSVGTSGYTDTQYF. The CDR3 DNA is TGCAGCGTTGGGACTAGCGGATACACAGATACGCAGTATTTT.

This chain uses TRBV5-1 with TRBJ2-7; 8 bases map to TRBD1. V was clipped by 4 bases and J by 5 bases; unmatched bases: 2. Per germline, CDR1 SGHRS and CDR2 YFSETQ. This CDR3 spans 12 amino acids. DNA of the CDR3: TGCGCCAGCAGCCGGACAGGGAACGAGCAGTACTTC. Protein product: CASSRTGNEQYF.

This clone is medium-sized. The genes are TRBV4-3 and TRBJ1-1; 7 bases are a match to TRBD1. The length of the CDR3 is 16 residues. V shed 0 bases and J 8 bases; nucleotides not matched to a gene: 12. Looked up from germline, CDR1 is LGHNA and CDR2 is YSLEER. CDR3 coding DNA: TGCGCCAGCAGCCAAGATCTTGGGACAGCAATTACGGAAGCTTTCTTT. It is translated as CASSQDLGTAITEAFF.

This clone qualifies as medium-sized. The rearrangement uses TRBV19 and TRBJ1-5, with TRBD1 matching 7 bases. The CDR3 is 14 residues long. CDR1 is LNHDA and CDR2 is SQIVND in the germline V gene (reference sequence). V gave up 6 bases and J gave up 4 bases; unmatched junction bases: 6. CDR3 bases: TGTGCCAGTAGCCAAGGGACAGTTAATCAGCCCCAGCATTTT. Translated: CASSQGTVNQPQHF.

A remark on this clone: Different DNA sequences within this sample yield the same CDR3. J is TRBJ2-7 and V is TRBV27, with 9 bases that match TRBD1. CDR1 and CDR2 from the germline V gene are MNHEY and SMNVEV (reference sequence). This CDR3 is built from 15 residues. Trimming took 5 bases from V and 0 from J; bases not matched to a gene: 5. CDR3 DNA: TGTGCCAGCAGTCGGACAGGGGACAGCTCCTACGAGCAGTACTTC. Its translation is CASSRTGDSSYEQYF.

The rearrangement uses TRBV9 and TRBJ1-1, with TRBD1 matching 7 bases. CDR1 and CDR2 from the germline V gene are SGDLS and YYNGEE. The CDR3 length is 13 residues. Germline trimming cut 0 bases from V and 7 bases from J; bases unmatched to any gene: 3. The CDR3 nucleotides read TGTGCCAGCAGCGTAGGTCAGGGGGGTGAAGCTTTCTTT. Encoded protein: CASSVGQGGEAFF.

V is TRBV6-6 and J is TRBJ1-5, with TRBD1 identical over 9 bases. Looked up from germline, CDR1 is MNHNY and CDR2 is SVGAGI (reference sequence). J lost 3 bases, V lost 3 bases, and 6 bases had no gene match. This CDR3 contains 16 residues. CDR3 coding DNA: TGTGCCAGCAGTTATCCCGGGACAGGGAACAATCAGCCCCAGCATTTT. Its protein product is CASSYPGTGNNQPQHF.

This clone has only a few counts. The gene calls are TRBV27 and TRBJ1-1, with TRBD1 matching 9 bases. The trim removed 3 bases at V and 4 bases at J, leaving 3 bases unmatched. Germline V gene lookup returns CDR1 MNHEY and CDR2 SMNVEV (reference sequence). The CDR3 has 14 amino acids. The CDR3: CASSLTGGSTEAFF. For the CDR3, the DNA is TGTGCCAGCAGTTTGACAGGGGGTAGCACTGAAGCTTTCTTT.

The gene calls are TRBV4-1 and TRBJ1-6; D unresolved. The V end lost 5 bases, the J end lost 5 bases, and 13 bases lay between the germline ends. The CDR3 sequence is 15 residues long. Germline V gene lookup returns CDR1 MGHRA and CDR2 YSYEKL. In DNA form, the CDR3 reads TGCGCCAGCAGCTTGAGGACCCTCAATAATTCACCCCTCCACTTT. Amino acids: CASSLRTLNNSPLHF.

J is TRBJ2-1 and V is TRBV29-1; 16 bases are a match to TRBD2. In germline, CDR1 is SQVTM, CDR2 ANQGSEA. The CDR3 is 20 residues long. Trimming at V came to 4 bases and at J to 10 bases, leaving 22 bases not matched to a gene. CDR3 sequence reads: CSVVFLVGTSGGAGGLEQFF. CDR3 DNA sequence: TGCAGCGTTGTCTTCCTTGTAGGGACTAGCGGGGGGGCCGGAGGTTTGGAGCAGTTCTTC.

CDR3: CASSVTATGLGSPLHF. The DNA of the CDR3 is TGTGCCAGCAGCGTTACAGCCACAGGCCTGGGTTCACCCCTCCACTTT. This sequence joins TRBV9 and TRBJ1-6; D might be TRBD1 (5 bases). Germline V gene lookup returns CDR1 SGDLS and CDR2 YYNGEE. The CDR3 totals 16 residues. V lost 2 bases, J lost 9 bases, and 18 bases lay in between.

The chain carries TRBV21-1 and TRBJ2-7; TRBD1, the D gene given by the table, was not confirmed from the DNA. TRBV21-1 is given as a pseudogene. The length of the CDR3 is 15 residues. CDR3 sequence: CASSKVPDRDYEQYF. The CDR3 DNA is TGTGCCAGCAGCAAAGTACCGGACAGGGACTACGAGCAGTACTTC.

The chain is built from TRBV5-8 and TRBJ1-2, with 7 bases aligning to TRBD1. Germline assignment: CDR1 SGHTS and CDR2 YDEGEE. This CDR3 spans 13 amino acids. Losses at the gene ends were 2 bases for V and 7 bases for J; bases not matched to a gene: 5. The CDR3 protein is CASSFEGALGYTF. The CDR3 DNA reads TGTGCCAGCAGCTTCGAGGGGGCACTTGGCTACACCTTC.

V gene TRBV5-4 combines with J gene TRBJ2-2; tentatively, D is TRBD1 (5 bases). This CDR3 is 14 amino acids long. Trimming shortened V by 4 bases and J by 6 bases, and 13 bases separated the two germline ends. Germline lookup yields CDR1 SGHNT and CDR2 YYREEE (reference sequence). The CDR3 protein is CASSQFGAPGELFF. CDR3 nucleotide sequence: TGTGCCAGCAGCCAGTTTGGGGCCCCCGGGGAGCTGTTTTTT.

The chain combines TRBV7-9 with TRBJ2-2; maybe TRBD1 (5 bases). V was clipped by 1 base and J by 1 base, with 10 bases between them. CDR3 length equals 16 residues. Per germline, CDR1 SEHNR and CDR2 FQNEAQ (reference sequence). CDR3 bases: TGTGCCAGCAGCTTAGGGGAAGGGGTGAACACCGGGGAGCTGTTTTTT. It yields the protein CASSLGEGVNTGELFF.

In its sample, this clone ranks as large. This chain joins TRBV6-4 and TRBJ2-1; 12 nucleotides match TRBD2. The CDR3 contains 15 residues. CDR1 and CDR2 (germline): MRHNA, SNTAGT. J lost 8 bases, V lost 7 bases, and 9 bases had no gene match. The DNA for the CDR3 is TGTGCCAGCAAACCTAGCGGGGGGGCCTTCGATGAGCAGTTCTTC. This codes for CASKPSGGAFDEQFF.

The chain combines TRBV4-3 with TRBJ2-3; 13 nucleotides agree with TRBD2. Germline CDR1 reads LGHNA; CDR2 reads YSLEER. V was pared by 1 base and J by 0 bases, with 7 bases of the junction left unmatched. The CDR3 has 19 residues. CDR3 coding DNA: TGCGCCAGCAGCCAAGTTTGGACTAGCGGGAGTGGCAGCACAGATACGCAGTATTTT. Protein: CASSQVWTSGSGSTDTQYF.

This chain connects TRBV19 to TRBJ2-1, with a possible D match to TRBD2 (5 bases). Germline CDR1 and CDR2: LNHDA and SQIVND (reference sequence). The CDR3 length is 14 residues. Trimming took off 3 bases at V and 7 bases at J, with 13 bases between the two ends. CDR3 loop: CASSIPDWRNEQFF. In nucleotides, the CDR3 is TGTGCCAGTAGTATCCCGGACTGGCGAAATGAGCAGTTCTTC.

V usage is TRBV7-2 and J usage is TRBJ1-5; D is ambiguous. The V end was cut by 5 bases, the J end by 1 base, with 18 bases between. Germline V lookup: CDR1 SGHTA, CDR2 FQGNSA. The CDR3 totals 17 residues. CDR3 sequence: CASSPYRGAGSNQPQHF. Written as DNA, the CDR3 is TGTGCCAGCAGCCCTTATCGGGGAGCGGGGAGCAATCAGCCCCAGCATTTT.

The rearrangement links TRBV11-2 to TRBJ2-7, with TRBD1 matching 10 bases. The CDR3 runs 17 residues. CDR1 is SGHAT and CDR2 is FQNNGV in the germline V gene. The J segment lost 3 bases and the V segment lost 1 base, leaving 9 bases of the junction unmatched. CDR3 coding DNA: TGTGCCAGCAGCTTAGTTAGTAGACAGGGGGCTTTCTACGAGCAGTACTTC. Translation: CASSLVSRQGAFYEQYF.

CDR3 in amino acids: CASSLGSDNQPQHF. CDR3 DNA sequence: TGCGCCAGCAGCTTGGGCTCAGACAATCAGCCCCAGCATTTT. V and J are TRBV5-1 and TRBJ1-5; no clear D. The CDR3 covers 14 residues. V was cut by 0 bases and J by 3 bases, with 7 bases left in between. The germline V gene has CDR1 SGHRS and CDR2 YFSETQ.

The genes are TRBV6-1 and TRBJ2-5; D is ambiguous. The V gene lost 2 bases and the J gene lost 9 bases, with 10 bases spanning the gap. Germline V gives CDR1 MNHNS, CDR2 SASEGT. This CDR3 contains 12 residues. CDR3 sequence (DNA): TGTGCCAGCAGTGAACTATACAGCCCCCAGTACTTC. This encodes CASSELYSPQYF.